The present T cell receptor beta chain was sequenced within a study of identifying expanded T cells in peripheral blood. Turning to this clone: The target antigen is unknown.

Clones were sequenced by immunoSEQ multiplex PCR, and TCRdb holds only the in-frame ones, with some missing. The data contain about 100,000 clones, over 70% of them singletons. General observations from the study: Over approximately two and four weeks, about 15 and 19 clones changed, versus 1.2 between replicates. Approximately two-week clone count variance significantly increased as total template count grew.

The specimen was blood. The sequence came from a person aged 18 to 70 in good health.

CDR3: CASSPQGQGAGDTQYF. The CDR3 region has the DNA TGTGCCAGCAGCCCACAGGGACAGGGGGCTGGAGATACGCAGTATTTT. The gene calls are TRBV7-3 and TRBJ2-3, with TRBD1 matching 12 bases. The CDR3 is 16 residues long. V was pared by 5 bases and J by 5 bases, with 8 bases of the junction left unmatched. Germline CDR1 SGHTA, CDR2 FQGTGA.